The 10 T cell receptor beta chains in this list originate from one sample, sequenced in a study of blood T cell repertoires in COVID-19. The method was immunoSEQ multiplex PCR; TCRdb's version includes in-frame clones alone and lacks a portion of them. The table records some 260,000 clones, 88% of them present only once. The sample was peripheral blood. The receptors were sampled from a woman younger than 45 with acute or convalescent COVID-19.

This chain's CDR3 is CAWNRDRGTHEQYF. In DNA, the CDR3 is TGTGCCTGGAATCGGGACAGGGGAACCCACGAGCAGTACTTC. The J gene is TRBJ2-7, the V gene TRBV30, with 10 bases lining up with TRBD1. Germline lookup yields CDR1 GTSNPN and CDR2 SVGIG (reference sequence). The CDR3 is 14 residues long. V shed 4 bases, J shed 5 bases, and the junction held 8 bases outside the gene matches.

The chain uses TRBV27 and TRBJ1-5; 8 bases line up with TRBD1. Unmatched junction bases numbered 4, after V lost 6 bases and J lost 3 bases. The CDR3 covers 14 residues. Germline CDR1 reads MNHEY; CDR2 reads SMNVEV (reference sequence). The CDR3 DNA is TGTGCCAGCAGGCACAGGGGGTACAATCAGCCCCAGCATTTT. Translating gives CASRHRGYNQPQHF.

This chain connects TRBV7-9 to TRBJ1-1; TRBD1 agrees at 7 bases. Trimming took 2 bases from V and 4 from J; bases not matched to a gene: 4. Germline V gene lookup returns CDR1 SEHNR and CDR2 FQNEAQ (reference sequence). CDR3 length: 14 residues. This CDR3 reads CASSLQDRITEAFF. In nucleotides, the CDR3 is TGTGCCAGCAGCTTACAGGACAGGATCACTGAAGCTTTCTTT.

CDR3 amino acids: CASGPPRGYGYTF. The CDR3 DNA reads TGTGCCAGCGGTCCCCCCAGGGGGTATGGCTACACCTTC. The rearrangement joins TRBV7-2 to TRBJ1-2, with 7 bases lining up with TRBD1. The J segment lost 5 bases and the V segment lost 8 bases, leaving 8 bases of the junction unmatched. Germline V gene sequence: CDR1 SGHTA, CDR2 FQGNSA. This CDR3 comprises 13 residues.

This chain joins TRBV7-2 and TRBJ2-3; D is unclear. The CDR3 loop spans 14 amino acids. V was pared by 0 bases and J by 5 bases, with 9 bases between. Germline lookup yields CDR1 SGHTA and CDR2 FQGNSA. The CDR3 loop reads CASSLAPARDTQYF. The CDR3 region has the DNA TGTGCCAGCAGCTTAGCCCCCGCCAGAGATACGCAGTATTTT.

This clone is a singleton in its sample. The V gene is TRBV7-9, the J gene TRBJ2-1; 8 bases align to TRBD1. CDR3 length: 13 residues. From germline, CDR1 is SEHNR and CDR2 FQNEAQ (reference sequence). V lost 5 bases, J lost 8 bases, and 5 bases stayed unmatched. In DNA, the CDR3 is TGTGCCAGCAGCCGGACAGGGATCCATGAGCAGTTCTTC. Encoded protein: CASSRTGIHEQFF.

Worth noting for this clone: At one end, the junction sequence differs from germline, possibly due to a read error. This chain connects TRBV7-2 to TRBJ2-7; 7 bases are a match to TRBD2. This CDR3 is built from 14 residues. The germline CDR1 and CDR2 sequences are SGHTA and FQGNSA. The CDR3 region is CASSWGTTSHEQYF. The CDR3 DNA reads as TGTGCCAGCAGCTGGGGGACTACCTCCCACGAGCAGTACTTC. The complete variable domain, with remaining parts taken from reference TRBV7-2 and TRBJ2-7, reads GAGVSQSPSNKVTEKGKDVELRCDPISGHTALYWYRQSLGQGLEFLIYFQGNSAPDKSGLPSDRFSAERTGGSVSTLTIQRTQQEDSAVYLCASSWGTTSHEQYFGPGTRLTVT.

The V gene is TRBV19, the J gene TRBJ1-2; D unresolved. The CDR3 is 11 residues long. The V gene lost 4 bases and the J gene lost 7 bases, with 7 bases spanning the gap. Per germline, CDR1 LNHDA and CDR2 SQIVND (reference sequence). This CDR3 is CASSKQTGYTF. The CDR3 nucleotides are TGTGCCAGTAGTAAACAGACTGGCTACACCTTC. The entire variable domain, with the rest obtained from reference TRBV19 and TRBJ1-2, is as follows: DGGITQSPKYLFRKEGQNVTLSCEQNLNHDAMYWYRQDPGQGLRLIYYSQIVNDFQKGDIAEGYSVSREKKESFPLTVTSAQKNPTAFYLCASSKQTGYTFGSGTRLTVV.

The rearrangement joins TRBV6-5 to TRBJ2-7, with D hard to call. With 6 bases removed from V and 1 base from J, the gap between germline ends came to 10 bases. This CDR3 is 13 amino acids long. Germline V gene data show CDR1 as MNHEY and CDR2 as SVGAGI. CDR3 in amino acids: CASRLSESYEQYF. The CDR3 DNA reads as TGTGCCAGCAGGTTGAGTGAATCCTACGAGCAGTACTTC.

The chain recombines TRBV11-2 with TRBJ1-4, with a possible D match to TRBD1 (5 bases). Trimming took 0 bases from V and 10 from J, leaving 18 bases between them. Germline CDR1 SGHAT, CDR2 FQNNGV. The CDR3 sequence is 16 residues long. CDR3 protein: CASSLDFGASWGKLFF. CDR3 DNA: TGTGCCAGCAGCTTAGACTTTGGGGCCAGCTGGGGAAAACTGTTTTTT.